This record looks at one TCR beta chain sequence and its context. Its specificity is not known. The data were taken from a study of T-cell memory formation after mild COVID-19. Study information: TCR clusters showed largely donor specificity.

Per the germline V gene, CDR1 is SGHVS and CDR2 is FQNEAQ. The junction had 6 bases not matched to a gene; V was cut back by 5 bases and J by 5 bases. This CDR3 has 14 residues. TCRdb independently ran MiXCR on the 5' RACE reads; one entry per CDR3 protein. The sample lists 50,000 or so distinct CDR3 sequences, 12% occurring once. General observations from the study: Pre-infection memory harbored some responding clones, suggesting cross-reactive memory joined. Contracting clones, day 15 to 85, had balanced CD4/CD8, and later expanders favored CD4+.

The TCR originated in a man between 18 and 29 years old who had mild COVID-19 (a few samples of this study predate the infection). Cell type and time point are not known. Sequencing input: PBMCs or a T cell subset sorted from them (not recorded which). The V call is TRBV7-8, the J call TRBJ2-1; 7 nucleotides agree with TRBD2. In DNA, the CDR3 is TGTGCCAGCAGCCCGGCTGGACTAGACAATGAGCAGTTCTTC. This translates into CASSPAGLDNEQFF.